These T cell receptor beta chains were read from a single sample in a study of blood T cells in healthy people across ages. One entry per CDR3 protein, called by TCRdb with MiXCR from the 5' RACE reads. In the table there are about 700,000 distinct CDR3 sequences, about a third of which are singletons. The specimen was blood. These receptors were taken from a woman aged 80 or over in good health. Both conserved end residues are part of each CDR3. A D gene is named only where the DNA matches it firmly. Clone size is stated in some rows and not others, as once, few, many or a class when expanded.

d_call: TRBD2; v_call: TRBV7-3; j_call: TRBJ2-3; clone_size: once; cdr3_nt: TGTGCCAGCAGCTTTGATAGCGGGAGAAGCACAGATACGCAGTATTTT; cdr3_aa: CASSFDSGRSTDTQYF
d_call: NA; v_call: TRBV20-1; j_call: TRBJ2-1; clone_size: many; cdr3_nt: TGCAGCGTTCTGCCTGGCCGGGGGCGGGGTGAGCAGTTCTTC; cdr3_aa: CSVLPGRGRGEQFF
d_call: TRBD2; v_call: TRBV27; j_call: TRBJ2-3; clone_size: NA; cdr3_nt: TGTGTCAGCAGTTTCGAGCGGGGGCCTACAGATACGCAGTATTTT; cdr3_aa: CVSSFERGPTDTQYF
d_call: TRBD1; v_call: TRBV7-2; j_call: TRBJ1-6; clone_size: NA; cdr3_nt: TGTGCCAGCAGCCTAACGAGTCGACAGGGGAATAATTCACCCCTCCACTTT; cdr3_aa: CASSLTSRQGNNSPLHF
d_call: TRBD2; v_call: TRBV6-2/TRBV6-3; j_call: TRBJ2-1; clone_size: many; cdr3_nt: TGTGCCAGCAGTTACCCGACAGGGCTTGGGACTAGCGGGGGTTTACATGAGCAGTTCTTC; cdr3_aa: CASSYPTGLGTSGGLHEQFF
d_call: TRBD1; v_call: TRBV30; j_call: TRBJ1-4; clone_size: NA; cdr3_nt: TGTGCCTGGAGTGGACAGGGGGCTGAAAAACTGTTTTTT; cdr3_aa: CAWSGQGAEKLFF
d_call: TRBD2; v_call: TRBV6-1; j_call: TRBJ2-1; clone_size: many; cdr3_nt: TGTGCCAGCAGTGATGTACTAGCGGGGGGGCTCAATGAGCAGTTCTTC; cdr3_aa: CASSDVLAGGLNEQFF
d_call: NA; v_call: TRBV10-3; j_call: TRBJ2-7; clone_size: NA; cdr3_nt: TGTGCCATCAGTGGGGGGGCTTCCTACAATGAGCAGTACTTC; cdr3_aa: CAISGGASYNEQYF
d_call: NA; v_call: TRBV10-2; j_call: TRBJ2-2; clone_size: NA; cdr3_nt: TGCGCCAGCAGTGTGGAGCTCCGGGAGCGGTTTTTT; cdr3_aa: CASSVELRERFF
d_call: NA; v_call: TRBV5-5; j_call: TRBJ1-5; clone_size: NA; cdr3_nt: TGTGCCAGCAGCTTGGACAATCCGAGGGGCAATCAGCCCCAGCATTTT; cdr3_aa: CASSLDNPRGNQPQHF
d_call: NA; v_call: TRBV29-1; j_call: TRBJ2-7; clone_size: many; cdr3_nt: TGCGGCGTCCTAACAACCTACGAGCAGTACTTC; cdr3_aa: CGVLTTYEQYF
d_call: TRBD2; v_call: TRBV7-3; j_call: TRBJ2-1; clone_size: many; cdr3_nt: TGTGCCAGCAGCTTATTGGGGACTAGCGGCTACAATGAGCAGTTCTTC; cdr3_aa: CASSLLGTSGYNEQFF
d_call: NA; v_call: TRBV2; j_call: TRBJ2-7; clone_size: many; cdr3_nt: TGTGCCAGCAGTTCCGGCTACGAGCAGTACTTC; cdr3_aa: CASSSGYEQYF
d_call: TRBD1; v_call: TRBV4-1; j_call: TRBJ2-4; clone_size: NA; cdr3_nt: TGCGCCAGCAGCCAAGGACAGGGGGAGAATGGGGCCAAAAACATTCAGTACTTC; cdr3_aa: CASSQGQGENGAKNIQYF
d_call: NA; v_call: TRBV18; j_call: TRBJ1-2; clone_size: few; cdr3_nt: TGTGCCAGCTCGCCAAGAGAGACAGCCTTTAACTATGGCTACACCTTC; cdr3_aa: CASSPRETAFNYGYTF
d_call: NA; v_call: TRBV5-1; j_call: TRBJ2-5; clone_size: many; cdr3_nt: TGCGCCAGCAGCTTGGTGACAATTGAAGAGACCCAGTACTTC; cdr3_aa: CASSLVTIEETQYF
d_call: TRBD1; v_call: TRBV30; j_call: TRBJ2-7; clone_size: NA; cdr3_nt: TGTGCCTGGAGTGTACCTCAGGGGACAGGTACCTACGAGCAGTACTTC; cdr3_aa: CAWSVPQGTGTYEQYF
d_call: NA; v_call: TRBV3-1; j_call: TRBJ2-1; clone_size: few; cdr3_nt: TGTGCCAGCAGCTGGTGGGTTTCGGATGAGCAGTTCTTC; cdr3_aa: CASSWWVSDEQFF
d_call: TRBD2; v_call: TRBV19; j_call: TRBJ2-7; clone_size: NA; cdr3_nt: TGTGCCAGTAGTATTAGTAGCGGGGGCTACGAGCAGTACTTC; cdr3_aa: CASSISSGGYEQYF
d_call: TRBD1; v_call: TRBV7-2; j_call: TRBJ1-4; clone_size: few; cdr3_nt: TGTGCCAGCAGCTATGACAGGGGAACTGAAAAACTGTTTTTT; cdr3_aa: CASSYDRGTEKLFF
d_call: NA; v_call: TRBV15; j_call: TRBJ2-5; clone_size: NA; cdr3_nt: TGTGCCACCAGCAGAGATAATTCGGCCCAGTACTTC; cdr3_aa: CATSRDNSAQYF
d_call: NA; v_call: TRBV15; j_call: TRBJ2-5; clone_size: many; cdr3_nt: TGTGCCACCAGCAGGGCTGAGGGTTGGGAAGAGACCCAGTACTTC; cdr3_aa: CATSRAEGWEETQYF
d_call: NA; v_call: TRBV18; j_call: TRBJ1-4; clone_size: NA; cdr3_nt: TGTGCCAGCTCACCAAAAGACCTGGAGGCTAATGAAAAACTGTTTTTT; cdr3_aa: CASSPKDLEANEKLFF
d_call: TRBD1; v_call: TRBV20-1; j_call: TRBJ1-6; clone_size: NA; cdr3_nt: TGCAGTGCTAGAGGAGACAGGGTCTATAATTCACCCCGCCACTTT; cdr3_aa: CSARGDRVYNSPRHF
d_call: NA; v_call: TRBV20-1; j_call: TRBJ2-4; clone_size: NA; cdr3_nt: TGCAGTGCTCCGCCGGGACACTCTGGGGGAAACATTCAGTACTTC; cdr3_aa: CSAPPGHSGGNIQYF
d_call: NA; v_call: TRBV30; j_call: TRBJ2-1; clone_size: many; cdr3_nt: TGTGCCAGCACTGGGAGCTCCTACAATGAGCAGTTCTTC; cdr3_aa: CASTGSSYNEQFF
d_call: NA; v_call: TRBV12-3/TRBV12-4; j_call: TRBJ2-1; clone_size: many; cdr3_nt: TGTGCCAGCAGTCCCTTACAGGTTTCCTACAATGAGCAGTTCTTC; cdr3_aa: CASSPLQVSYNEQFF
d_call: NA; v_call: TRBV3-1; j_call: TRBJ2-7; clone_size: once; cdr3_nt: TGTGCCAGCAGCCAGGGGGGCCCGCGGTCCCAGTACTTC; cdr3_aa: CASSQGGPRSQYF
d_call: TRBD1; v_call: TRBV29-1; j_call: TRBJ2-5; clone_size: few; cdr3_nt: TGCAGCGTTGTTGGCATTGAGATACCGGGACAGACGCAAGAGACCCAGTACTTC; cdr3_aa: CSVVGIEIPGQTQETQYF
d_call: TRBD1; v_call: TRBV20-1; j_call: TRBJ1-6; clone_size: many; cdr3_nt: TGCAGTGCCACGACAGGGGGCTATAATTCACCCCTCCACTTT; cdr3_aa: CSATTGGYNSPLHF
d_call: NA; v_call: TRBV29-1; j_call: TRBJ2-7; clone_size: many; cdr3_nt: TGCAGCGTTGCCCCAGGGACCTACGAGCAGTACTTC; cdr3_aa: CSVAPGTYEQYF
d_call: TRBD1; v_call: TRBV18; j_call: TRBJ1-4; clone_size: NA; cdr3_nt: TGTGCCAGCTCACCCCGGACAGGGCCTAATGAAAAACTGTTTTTT; cdr3_aa: CASSPRTGPNEKLFF
d_call: TRBD2; v_call: TRBV9; j_call: TRBJ2-7; clone_size: many; cdr3_nt: TGTGCCAGCAGCGTAGGTACTAGCGGAACCTACGAGCAGTACTTC; cdr3_aa: CASSVGTSGTYEQYF
d_call: TRBD1; v_call: TRBV27; j_call: TRBJ1-2; clone_size: many; cdr3_nt: TGTGCCAGCAGTTTTACCTCCAGGGGGCAGGGCTACACCTTC; cdr3_aa: CASSFTSRGQGYTF
d_call: NA; v_call: TRBV13; j_call: TRBJ2-5; clone_size: NA; cdr3_nt: TGTGCCAGCAGCTTAAGAAGGAGTCAAGAGACCCAGTACTTC; cdr3_aa: CASSLRRSQETQYF
d_call: NA; v_call: TRBV20-1; j_call: TRBJ1-2; clone_size: few; cdr3_nt: TGCAGTGCTAGAGATCAGTACACTATTAACTATGGCTACACCTTC; cdr3_aa: CSARDQYTINYGYTF
d_call: NA; v_call: TRBV14; j_call: TRBJ2-3; clone_size: many; cdr3_nt: TGTGCCAGCAGCCAAGACATTGTCGCCACAGATACGCAGTATTTT; cdr3_aa: CASSQDIVATDTQYF
d_call: NA; v_call: TRBV10-3; j_call: TRBJ2-5; clone_size: many; cdr3_nt: TGTGCCATCAGGGAAGGAGGGGGCGCGGAGACCCAGTACTTC; cdr3_aa: CAIREGGGAETQYF
d_call: TRBD1; v_call: TRBV12-3/TRBV12-4; j_call: TRBJ2-5; clone_size: many; cdr3_nt: TGTGCCAGCAGTTTAGGCAGGGGGCGGAAGGAGAAAGAGACCCAGTACTTC; cdr3_aa: CASSLGRGRKEKETQYF
d_call: TRBD1; v_call: TRBV12-3/TRBV12-4; j_call: TRBJ2-1; clone_size: many; cdr3_nt: TGTGCCAGCAGTTTGGGACAGATCGATGAGCAGTTCTTC; cdr3_aa: CASSLGQIDEQFF
d_call: TRBD2; v_call: TRBV7-2; j_call: TRBJ2-1; clone_size: NA; cdr3_nt: TGTGCCAGCAGGGATGGGACTAGCGGGAAAAATGAGCAGTTCTTC; cdr3_aa: CASRDGTSGKNEQFF
d_call: NA; v_call: TRBV7-3; j_call: TRBJ2-5; clone_size: many; cdr3_nt: TGTGCCAGCAGCTTAAATCAGGGTCTGGAGACCCAGTACTTC; cdr3_aa: CASSLNQGLETQYF
d_call: TRBD1; v_call: TRBV20-1; j_call: TRBJ2-5; clone_size: NA; cdr3_nt: TGCAGTGCTAGTACCGGGACAGGGTTAGAGACCCAGTACTTC; cdr3_aa: CSASTGTGLETQYF
d_call: TRBD2; v_call: TRBV6-5; j_call: TRBJ2-5; clone_size: many; cdr3_nt: TGTGCCAGCAGTCCTAGCGGGGGGGCCTGGGAGACCCAGTACTTC; cdr3_aa: CASSPSGGAWETQYF
d_call: NA; v_call: TRBV20-1; j_call: TRBJ2-7; clone_size: NA; cdr3_nt: TGCAGTGCTAGGAGGGTGGGCGAGCAGTACTTC; cdr3_aa: CSARRVGEQYF
d_call: NA; v_call: TRBV6-5; j_call: TRBJ1-1; clone_size: NA; cdr3_nt: TGTGCCAGCAGTTACTCCAGGCCTGGGGCGGGAAAAGAGGCTTTCTTT; cdr3_aa: CASSYSRPGAGKEAFF
d_call: NA; v_call: TRBV7-2; j_call: TRBJ1-1; clone_size: few; cdr3_nt: TGTGCCAGCAGCTTAGGGGACGGTGGGGGCACTGAAGCTTTCTTT; cdr3_aa: CASSLGDGGGTEAFF
d_call: NA; v_call: TRBV6-5; j_call: TRBJ1-5; clone_size: NA; cdr3_nt: TGTGCCTCCGGGGGGGGCGTCACCTGGCCCCAGCATTTT; cdr3_aa: CASGGGVTWPQHF
d_call: TRBD1; v_call: TRBV20-1; j_call: TRBJ2-5; clone_size: NA; cdr3_nt: TGCAGTGCTAGAGTGACAGGGTCCTGGGAGACCCAGTACTTC; cdr3_aa: CSARVTGSWETQYF
d_call: TRBD1; v_call: TRBV7-9; j_call: TRBJ2-5; clone_size: NA; cdr3_nt: TGTGCCAGCAGCATCCAACAGGGGCCGGGGGAGACCCAGTACTTC; cdr3_aa: CASSIQQGPGETQYF
d_call: NA; v_call: TRBV20-1; j_call: TRBJ2-1; clone_size: many; cdr3_nt: TGCAGTGCTAACCCGAGCTCCTACAATGAGCAGTTCTTC; cdr3_aa: CSANPSSYNEQFF
d_call: TRBD1; v_call: TRBV5-1; j_call: TRBJ1-1; clone_size: NA; cdr3_nt: TGCGCCAGCAGCGATCCTAACAGGGGCATCGGCACTGAAGCTTTCTTT; cdr3_aa: CASSDPNRGIGTEAFF
d_call: NA; v_call: TRBV6-2/TRBV6-3; j_call: TRBJ2-7; clone_size: many; cdr3_nt: TGTGCCAGCAGTCGGCAAGGTGGGAGGGAGCAGTACTTC; cdr3_aa: CASSRQGGREQYF
d_call: TRBD1; v_call: TRBV7-9; j_call: TRBJ1-1; clone_size: NA; cdr3_nt: TGTGCCAGCAGCGTTACAGGGGGCGCCAGCACTGAAGCTTTCTTT; cdr3_aa: CASSVTGGASTEAFF